This T cell receptor beta chain was recorded in a study of blood T cell repertoires in COVID-19. Across the whole study: The analysed material was cDNA or gDNA that came from T cells, B-cell-depleted T cells, or PBMCs.

Under the authors' procedure: From reference gene primer amplification, estimates of nucleated cell counts were derived. Only in-frame clones appear in the TCRdb table, and some are missing; sequencing was by immunoSEQ multiplex PCR. D and trimming were read from the DNA, whereas the V and J calls and clone size are those reported in that table. The table shows about 75,000 clones, with 88% occurring only once. Trimming took 6 bases from V and 8 from J, leaving 16 bases between them. The CDR3 runs 13 residues. The germline gives CDR1 MNHEY, CDR2 SVGAGI. Sequencing input: peripheral blood. This clonotype originated in a human donor in a cohort sampled during active COVID-19. The chain joins TRBV6-5 to TRBJ1-2, with D tentatively TRBD1 (5 bases). CDR3 region: CASRKGWQGGYTF. In DNA form, the CDR3 reads TGTGCCAGCAGAAAGGGGTGGCAGGGCGGCTACACCTTC.